One sample yielded the 13 T cell receptor beta chains listed below, sequenced in a study of monozygotic twins with inflammatory bowel disease. TCRdb reprocessed the 5' RACE reads and reports one entry per CDR3 protein, with no DNA. This repertoire includes some 89,000 distinct CDR3 sequences. Material for sequencing was blood. These receptors all stem from a human donor with ulcerative colitis or Crohn's disease, or a healthy co-twin of an affected twin (not recorded which).

The V call is TRBV29-1, the J call TRBJ1-1; TCRdb picks TRBD1, but there is no DNA to check that call. This CDR3 region has 13 residues. The germline V gene has CDR1 SQVTM and CDR2 ANQGSEA. The CDR3 loop reads CSSPGSMGTEAFF.

The chain joins TRBV20-1 to TRBJ2-4; TCRdb's D call of TRBD1 is untestable without DNA. The length of the CDR3 is 14 residues. The germline V gene encodes CDR1 DFQATT and CDR2 SNEGSKA (reference sequence). The chain's CDR3 is CSASRTLAKNIQYF.

The chain employs TRBV11-2 and TRBJ2-7; without DNA, the TCRdb call of TRBD2 cannot be checked. Germline values: CDR1 SGHAT, CDR2 FQNNGV. CDR3 length: 14 residues. Here the CDR3 reads CASSLDPGLDAQYF.

The chain is built from TRBV28 and TRBJ1-1. The CDR3 loop spans 13 amino acids. The germline V gene has CDR1 MDHEN and CDR2 SYDVKM. CDR3: CASSRLENTEAFF.

The V and J genes are TRBV11-2 and TRBJ1-5. CDR3 size: 18 residues. Per the germline V gene, CDR1 is SGHAT and CDR2 is FQNNGV. CDR3 in amino acids: CASSLGAGIGVDNQPQHF.

V gene TRBV6-5 combines with J gene TRBJ1-5; TCRdb returns TRBD1, unconfirmable since there is no DNA. Germline CDR1 is MNHEY and CDR2 is SVGAGI. There are 14 residues in the CDR3. CDR3 residues: CASSSDRGDQPQHF.

V gene TRBV2 combines with J gene TRBJ2-5. The germline V gene has CDR1 SNHLY and CDR2 FYNNEI. There are 14 residues in the CDR3. The CDR3 is CASSEGRVGETQYF.

This chain uses TRBV7-3 with TRBJ2-1; TCRdb outputs TRBD1, but without DNA this stays unchecked. The CDR3 contains 15 residues. Germline CDR1 SGHTA, CDR2 FQGTGA. The CDR3 region is CASSETGNVYNEQFF.

The gene calls are TRBV19 and TRBJ2-3; TCRdb reports TRBD1, a call that lacks DNA to check it against. CDR1 is LNHDA, CDR2 SQIVND, per germline (reference sequence). CDR3 length equals 15 residues. The CDR3 loop is CASSLGTGSTDTQYF.

V is TRBV20-1 and J is TRBJ1-2; TCRdb selects TRBD1, and the lack of DNA leaves this call unchecked. This CDR3 is built from 18 residues. Germline V lookup: CDR1 DFQATT, CDR2 SNEGSKA (reference sequence). CDR3 amino acids: CSARDRRGGGVSNYGYTF.

J is TRBJ2-3 and V is TRBV5-1. Germline loops: CDR1 SGHRS, CDR2 YFSETQ. The CDR3 consists of 15 residues. Here the CDR3 reads CASSLAGYVGDTQYF.

J is TRBJ1-1 and V is TRBV11-2; TCRdb returns TRBD1, unconfirmable since there is no DNA. In germline, CDR1 is SGHAT, CDR2 FQNNGV. The CDR3 consists of 14 residues. CDR3 protein: CASRPQPGGGEAFF. Full variable domain (missing parts from reference TRBV11-2 and TRBJ1-1): EAGVAQSPRYKIIEKRQSVAFWCNPISGHATLYWYQQILGQGPKLLIQFQNNGVVDDSQLPKDRFSAERLKGVDSTLKIQPAKLEDSAVYLCASRPQPGGGEAFFGQGTRLTVV.

J is TRBJ1-4 and V is TRBV18; TCRdb picks TRBD1, but there is no DNA to check that call. CDR1 and CDR2 (germline): KGHSH, LQKENI. This CDR3 spans 14 amino acids. The CDR3 spells CASSPPSGNEKLFF.